This T cell receptor beta chain stems from a study of T cell responses to AZD1222 COVID-19 vaccine (dated by TCRdb to the early 2020s). Regarding the study in general: Because spike-specific TCR depth and breadth did not differ between the two schedules, AZD1222 recipients who got a second dose at roughly 4 weeks were pooled with those who got a second dose at roughly 12 weeks. Trial participants were enrolled into age subgroups of 18-55, 56-69 and 70-plus years, which contained approximately 150, 28 and 58 TCR-sequenced participants, respectively. A total of about 230 trial participants underwent TCR sequencing, of whom 200 to 220 received two doses of AZD1222 and some 26 received two doses of the MenACWY control vaccine.

With regard to this clone: Its antigen specificity is not known. Nothing much larger sits one base from this clone, and base qualities are not available.

The CDR3 regions of human TCRbeta chains were analyzed by immunosequencing. Per the source publication's procedure: Repertoire TCRs were matched against a reference library of SARS-CoV-2-specific TCRs generated with the MIRA antigen-specificity platform. Breadth meant the fraction of unique TCRs that were SARS-CoV-2-associated, whereas depth meant the fraction of total T cells that were SARS-CoV-2-associated. Using the MIRA data, every spike-specific TCR was mapped to the spike region that the TCR reacted to and assigned to either a CD4 or a CD8 class. Log10-transformed breadth and depth values were compared by one-way ANOVA with Sidak's multiple comparisons tests. Drawn from immuneACCESS, this table holds only the in-frame rearrangements with V and J called that TCRdb kept. Clones are partly lost; checked studies trace under half to an unresolved V gene and leave the rest unexplained. The V and J calls and the clone size are those of that table, but D and trimming were determined from the DNA. This sample holds around 160,000 clones; more than 75% were observed only once. The ten largest account for 5.2% of the sample.

Broader findings and caveats from the paper: After two AZD1222 doses, both the breadth and the depth of spike-specific TCRs were significantly higher than at day 0 and than in MenACWY recipients. Participants were mostly white British, with more females than males. The authors suggested clonal diversity may have been underestimated. Reportedly, close to half of the unique spike-specific TCRs recognized epitopes lying outside the regions that are mutated in the B.1.351 and B.1.1.7 variants. The vaccine-associated CD4 TCRs covered the entire spike protein, and the dominant responses fell in regions 160-218 and 743-854. Conclusions about previously exposed vaccinees are limited because only six or seven AZD1222 recipients were SARS-CoV-2 seropositive at baseline. Because no day 14 peak-response samples were available, repertoires were characterized only after the peak T cell response. In the small 56-69-year group, the increase in depth fell short of significance, most likely because of low power.

Sample time point, as interpreted from the label and publication: baseline before first vaccination. The vaccinee samples were drawn from two UK trials, COV001 and COV002, one of which was a single-blind randomized controlled phase 2/3 trial testing AZD1222 (ChAdOx1 nCoV-19) in healthy adults. For TCRbeta chain sequencing, PBMC samples from trial participants were taken at day 0 and at day 28 after the second dose. The CDR3 contains 15 residues, cysteine and phenylalanine counted. The DNA shown is the 45-base CDR3, in frame from base 1. Germline trimming: 10 bases from V, 5 bases from J; junction bases outside gene matches: 14. Taken from the germline V gene (reference sequence), the CDR1 and CDR2 loops are SEHNR and FQNEAQ.

This sequence uses TRBV7-9 and TRBJ1-1, and 9 junctional nucleotides match TRBD1. The TCR originated in an adult in good health. This sample comprised peripheral blood, obtained on day 0 of AZD1222 vaccination. Here is the DNA: TGTGCCACCGATGGCGAACAGGGGGCGCTGACTGAAGCTTTCTTT. Translation gives CATDGEQGALTEAFF.